This entry features one T cell receptor beta chain sequence. This specimen belongs to a study of shared clonotypes between healthy human individuals. Study context: The donors, two women and a few men, were aged 18 to 49.

The length of the CDR3 is 14 residues. The V and J ends lost 4 bases and 4 bases respectively, with 11 bases between them. CDR1 is MDHEN, CDR2 SYDVKM, per germline. Across several immunoSEQ plates, the genomic DNA of each subset was split evenly. Replicate PCRs for sorted subsets used approximately 220 ng DNA; this equaled 25,000 to 30,000 T cell genomes. As originally analysed: For the immunoSEQ data, sequences were junction-only without quality scores, so filtering differed. The data were produced by immunoSEQ multiplex PCR, yet TCRdb's version contains in-frame clones alone and is incomplete. V and J calls plus clone size are reproduced from that table; the DNA served to infer D and trimming. The profile shows around 2,000,000 clones, about 93% of them singletons. CD45RO-negative, CCR7-positively selected cells formed the naive CD8 fraction, excluding terminally differentiated effector memory CD45RA+ cells.

The genes are TRBV28 and TRBJ1-5; D remains ambiguous. The receptor was derived from a man between 18 and 29 years old in good health. Some clones in this sample may be carry-over from other donors' samples. The source material was naive CD8+ T cells from PBMCs. The CDR3 region is CASSSEGWNQPQHF. The CDR3 DNA is TGTGCCAGCAGTTCGGAAGGGTGGAATCAGCCCCAGCATTTT.